Listed below are T cell receptor beta chains from one sample, sequenced in a study of patients and donors after allogeneic stem cell transplantation. TCRdb re-called the RT-PCR reads through MiXCR, storing one row per CDR3 protein. The sample includes over 150,000 distinct CDR3 sequences, about 29% of them seen just once. Sequencing was done on a sample of blood, either unsorted or a sorted T cell fraction (not recorded which). These TCRs come from a human donor who was either an allogeneic HSCT recipient or a stem cell or donor lymphocyte infusion donor (not recorded which). It is not recorded whose cells these are; they may come from a transplant donor. Each CDR3 is given with its conserved first and last residue. A D gene is named only where the DNA matches it firmly. Size tells how often a clone was seen (once, few, many) or the class of an expanded clone, and some rows leave it out.

V	J	size	D	DNA	CDR3
TRBV20-1	TRBJ1-4	NA	TRBD1	TGCAGTGCTAGAGATCCGGACAGGACTGAAAAACTGTTTTTT	CSARDPDRTEKLFF
TRBV6-6	TRBJ2-2	NA	NA	TGTGCCAGCAGTTACGCGGCTAGCGAAAACACCGGGGAGCTGTTTTTT	CASSYAASENTGELFF
TRBV28	TRBJ2-1	NA	NA	TGTGCCAGCAGTTTCTTGAGCGGTGAGCAGTTCTTC	CASSFLSGEQFF
TRBV12-3/TRBV12-4	TRBJ2-6	NA	NA	TGTGCCAGCAACCGTTTGTCGGGGGCCAACGTCCTGACTTTC	CASNRLSGANVLTF
TRBV3-1	TRBJ1-3	few	NA	TGTGCCAGCAGCCAAGCCCCGGGGGGCGCATCCGGAAACACCATATATTTT	CASSQAPGGASGNTIYF
TRBV6-5	TRBJ2-3	few	NA	TGTGCCAGCAGCGCCCGGGGGGCACTCACAGATACGCAGTATTTT	CASSARGALTDTQYF
TRBV7-3	TRBJ2-1	few	TRBD2	TGTGCCAGCAGCTTATTTGGGACTAGCGTCTACAATGAGCAGTTCTTC	CASSLFGTSVYNEQFF
TRBV6-5	TRBJ2-7	NA	TRBD1	TGTGCCAGCAGTTACTTGGGACAGGGAATCTACGAGCAGTACTTC	CASSYLGQGIYEQYF
TRBV24-1	TRBJ2-5	few	TRBD1	TGTGCCACCAGTGATTCTGATAACCGGGACAGGGGGCCGGAGACCCAGTACTTC	CATSDSDNRDRGPETQYF
TRBV5-1	TRBJ2-1	many	TRBD1	TGCGCCAGCAGGGAAAAAACAGGGGATGAGCAGTTCTTC	CASREKTGDEQFF
TRBV5-1	TRBJ2-1	NA	TRBD2	TGCGCCAGCAGCTCACAGACTAGCAGGCAGTTCTTC	CASSSQTSRQFF
TRBV9	TRBJ1-2	many	TRBD1	TGTGCCAGCAGCACCTGGACAGGGAGCTATGGCTACACCTTC	CASSTWTGSYGYTF
TRBV20-1	TRBJ2-2	few	TRBD2	TGCAGTGCTCCTCGACTAGCGGGGAACACCGGGGAGCTGTTTTTT	CSAPRLAGNTGELFF
TRBV7-2	TRBJ1-2	NA	NA	TGTGCCAGCAGCTTGGAGGCAGGGGTAATCTATGGCTACACCTTC	CASSLEAGVIYGYTF
TRBV20-1	TRBJ1-2	few	NA	TGCCTAGGGGCACAAACTAACTATGGCTACACCTTC	CLGAQTNYGYTF
TRBV7-8	TRBJ1-2	NA	TRBD1	TGTGCCAGCGTACCGGGACAGGGGGTTATTGGCTACACCTTC	CASVPGQGVIGYTF
TRBV27	TRBJ1-5	few	TRBD1	TGTGCCAGCAGTGCATCGACAGGGGGAGGGCATCAGCCCCAGCATTTT	CASSASTGGGHQPQHF
TRBV20-1	TRBJ1-1	many	NA	TGCAGTGCTAGTCCGGGATCGAACACTGAAGCTTTCTTT	CSASPGSNTEAFF
TRBV5-1	TRBJ2-5	few	NA	TGCGCCAGCAGCTTGGCCCAACAGCCAGGGGAGACCCAGTACTTC	CASSLAQQPGETQYF
TRBV6-2/TRBV6-3	TRBJ2-3	NA	TRBD1	TGTGCCAGCTTTACTCGTCCGGGACAGGGTGAAGATTGGGCCACAGATACGCAGTATTTT	CASFTRPGQGEDWATDTQYF
TRBV12-3/TRBV12-4	TRBJ1-2	NA	NA	TGTGCCAGCAGTCCCCCGGGGGCGGGAGGCTATGGCTACACCTTC	CASSPPGAGGYGYTF
TRBV7-2	TRBJ1-3	NA	NA	TGTGCCAGCAACTACTACCAGACTGGAAACACCATATATTTT	CASNYYQTGNTIYF
TRBV28	TRBJ2-5	few	NA	TGTGCCAGCAGTCTCCCGGGGGTGAGGGGAGAGACCCAGTACTTC	CASSLPGVRGETQYF
TRBV4-1	TRBJ1-4	many	NA	TGCGCCAGCAGCCCGGGCCTGCTAACTAATGAAAAACTGTTTTTT	CASSPGLLTNEKLFF
TRBV20-1	TRBJ1-5	NA	NA	TGCAGTGCTAGAGCACTCGATCTAAATCAGCCCCAGCATTTT	CSARALDLNQPQHF
TRBV19	TRBJ2-7	NA	NA	TGTGCCAGTAGTAGCGGAACCTACGAGCAGTACTTC	CASSSGTYEQYF
TRBV7-7	TRBJ1-2	few	TRBD1	TGTGCTAGCAGCCCCTGGACAGGGGGCGAAGATGGCTACACCTTC	CASSPWTGGEDGYTF
TRBV20-1	TRBJ2-6	NA	NA	TGCAGTGTGCCCCGCCCTGGGGCCAACGTCCTGACTTTC	CSVPRPGANVLTF
TRBV30	TRBJ2-3	few	TRBD2	TGTGCCTGGAGTCGTAGCGGGATTAACACAGATACGCAGTATTTT	CAWSRSGINTDTQYF
TRBV4-3	TRBJ2-1	NA	NA	TGCGCCAGCAGCCAAGATTGGACCGAATCCTACAATGAGCAGTTCTTC	CASSQDWTESYNEQFF
TRBV7-3	TRBJ1-6	NA	TRBD1	TGTGCCAGCAGCTTAGATGCAGGGGGCCCTTATAATTCACCCCTCCACTTT	CASSLDAGGPYNSPLHF
TRBV27	TRBJ2-1	NA	NA	TGTGCCAGCAGGGGCCTGAACCCCTCCTACAATGAGCAGTTCTTC	CASRGLNPSYNEQFF
TRBV7-9	TRBJ1-6	few	TRBD1	TGTGCCAGCAGCTTACAGACAGGGTCTAATTCACCCCTCCACTTT	CASSLQTGSNSPLHF
TRBV6-2/TRBV6-3	TRBJ2-1	NA	TRBD2	TGTGCCAGCAGTGGAGGACTAGTGGCGACTTTCAATGAGCAGTTCTTC	CASSGGLVATFNEQFF
TRBV10-3	TRBJ1-2	NA	NA	TGTGCCATCAGTGTGGGGGGGGCATTCACACCCCTGGGGACCTTC	CAISVGGAFTPLGTF
TRBV28	TRBJ1-5	few	NA	TGTGCCAGCAGTTTAGCCGGGGCTTATCGGCCCCAGCATTTT	CASSLAGAYRPQHF
TRBV6-2/TRBV6-3	TRBJ1-1	few	NA	TGTGCCAGCAGGTATAGGAACACTGAAGCTTTCTTT	CASRYRNTEAFF
TRBV5-1	TRBJ1-4	NA	TRBD1	TGCGCCAGCAGCGAAGGAGGGAGGGGGCGAGAAAAACTGTTTTTT	CASSEGGRGREKLFF
TRBV10-3	TRBJ2-7	NA	TRBD1	TGTGCCATCAGGGGAGGGTACGGGACAGGGACCCACTACGAGCAGTACTTC	CAIRGGYGTGTHYEQYF
TRBV20-1	TRBJ2-1	few	NA	TGCAGTGCTCCTCCCGCCTACAATGAGCAGTTCTTC	CSAPPAYNEQFF
TRBV5-1	TRBJ1-1	NA	NA	TGCGCCAGCAGGTTGACCTTCGGGACTGAAGCTTTCTTT	CASRLTFGTEAFF
TRBV4-2	TRBJ2-7	NA	NA	TGTGCCAGCAGCCAAGAAAGGCTAGCCGGGGAGCAGTACTTC	CASSQERLAGEQYF
TRBV20-1	TRBJ1-1	medium-sized	NA	TGCAGTGCTAACGGGAGAATGAACACTGAAGCTTTCTTT	CSANGRMNTEAFF
TRBV3-1	TRBJ2-7	few	TRBD1	TGTGCCAGCAGCGAAAGGGGGCTGGGGGACGAGCAGTACTTC	CASSERGLGDEQYF
TRBV27	TRBJ1-6	NA	NA	TGTGCCAGCAGTTTCTCCTATAATTCACCCCTCCACTTT	CASSFSYNSPLHF
TRBV7-2	TRBJ2-5	NA	NA	TGTGCCAGCAGCAGAGACAGGAACCAAGAGACCCAGTACTTC	CASSRDRNQETQYF
TRBV27	TRBJ1-1	NA	NA	TGTGCCAGCAGTTTATCGTTGGGGGGCAAGCGGGCTTTCTTT	CASSLSLGGKRAFF
TRBV6-5	TRBJ2-5	NA	TRBD1	TGTGCCAGCAGTTACGGGGGACAGACTCAAGAGACCCAGTACTTC	CASSYGGQTQETQYF
TRBV10-3	TRBJ2-7	few	TRBD2	TGTGCCATCAAGGGGAGGCGGGAGGGCTACGAGCAGTACTTC	CAIKGRREGYEQYF
TRBV7-2	TRBJ1-2	once	NA	TGTGCCAGCAGCCTTGGATCAGGAGGCGGCTATGGCTACACCTTC	CASSLGSGGGYGYTF
TRBV20-1	TRBJ1-2	NA	NA	TGCAGTGCTAGAGCCGTGTCAGGTTGGTTCGGCTACACCTTC	CSARAVSGWFGYTF
TRBV12-3/TRBV12-4	TRBJ1-3	many	TRBD1	TGTGCCAGCAGTTTTCGGGACAGGGCGAGGGACACCATATATTTT	CASSFRDRARDTIYF
TRBV10-3	TRBJ1-2	NA	NA	TGTGCCATCAGTGCGCCCCACCCGAGGGGGGACGTCTATGGCTACACCTTC	CAISAPHPRGDVYGYTF
TRBV28	TRBJ2-5	few	TRBD1	TGTGCCAGCAGTTTTTTTGGGACAGGGCCCCAAGAGACCCAGTACTTC	CASSFFGTGPQETQYF
TRBV7-6	TRBJ2-1	few	TRBD2	TGTGCCAGCAGCTTAGAGGCTAGCGGGAGAAGGGGCAATGAGCAGTTCTTC	CASSLEASGRRGNEQFF
TRBV25-1	TRBJ2-6	few	NA	TGTGCCAGCAGTGAATGGGGACGTTCTGCCCGCCCCTCTGGGGCCAACGTCCTGACTTTC	CASSEWGRSARPSGANVLTF
TRBV12-3/TRBV12-4	TRBJ1-2	many	NA	TGTGCCAGCAGTTTCCCTACCAAGGGTCCCCATGGCTACACCTTC	CASSFPTKGPHGYTF
TRBV29-1	TRBJ2-1	NA	TRBD2	TGCAGCTATTTGGCGGGAGGCTCCTACAATGAGCAGTTCTTC	CSYLAGGSYNEQFF